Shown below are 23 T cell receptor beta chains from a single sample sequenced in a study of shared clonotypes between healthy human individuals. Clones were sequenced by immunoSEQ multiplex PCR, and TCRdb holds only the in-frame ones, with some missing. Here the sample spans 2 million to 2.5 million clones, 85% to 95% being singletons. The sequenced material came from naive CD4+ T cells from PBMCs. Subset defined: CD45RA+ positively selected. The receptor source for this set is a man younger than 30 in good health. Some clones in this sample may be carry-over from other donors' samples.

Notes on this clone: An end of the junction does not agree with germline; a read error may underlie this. This CDR3 is CASSQAQSGAYEQYF. DNA of the CDR3: TGTGCCAGCAGTCAAGCACAATCAGGGGCCTACGAGCAGTACTTC. The chain links TRBV2 to TRBJ2-7; D is perhaps TRBD1 (6 bases). There are 15 residues in the CDR3. Per the germline V gene, CDR1 is SNHLY and CDR2 is FYNNEI.

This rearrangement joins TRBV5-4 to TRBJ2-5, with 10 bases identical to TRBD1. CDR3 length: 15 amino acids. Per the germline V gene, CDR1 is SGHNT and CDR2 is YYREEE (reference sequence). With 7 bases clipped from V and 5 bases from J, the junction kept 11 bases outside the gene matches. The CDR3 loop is CASALLTGGRETQYF. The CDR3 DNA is TGTGCCAGCGCCTTATTGACAGGGGGCCGGGAGACCCAGTACTTC.

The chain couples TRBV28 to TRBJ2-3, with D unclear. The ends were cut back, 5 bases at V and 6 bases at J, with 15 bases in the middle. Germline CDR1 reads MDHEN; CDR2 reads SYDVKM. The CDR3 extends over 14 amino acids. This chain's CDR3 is CASSPNRLLDTQYF. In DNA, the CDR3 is TGTGCCAGCAGTCCTAACCGCCTCCTGGATACGCAGTATTTT.

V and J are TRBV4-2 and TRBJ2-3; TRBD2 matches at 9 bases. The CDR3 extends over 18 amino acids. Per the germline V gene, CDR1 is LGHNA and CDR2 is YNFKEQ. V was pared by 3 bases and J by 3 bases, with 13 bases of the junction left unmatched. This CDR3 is CASSHPEGAGGPTDTQYF. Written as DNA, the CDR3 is TGTGCCAGCAGCCACCCAGAGGGGGCGGGAGGGCCTACAGATACGCAGTATTTT.

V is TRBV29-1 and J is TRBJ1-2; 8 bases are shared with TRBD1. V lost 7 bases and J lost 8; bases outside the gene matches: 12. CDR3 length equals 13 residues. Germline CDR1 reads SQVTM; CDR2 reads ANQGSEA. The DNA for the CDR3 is TGCAGCGCGACGCCACAGGGGGGTCTGGGCTACACCTTC. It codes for CSATPQGGLGYTF.

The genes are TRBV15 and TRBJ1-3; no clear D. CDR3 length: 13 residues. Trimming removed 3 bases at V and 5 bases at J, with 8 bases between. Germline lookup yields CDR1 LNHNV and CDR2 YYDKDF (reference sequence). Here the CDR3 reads CATSSGVRNTIYF. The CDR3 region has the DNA TGTGCCACCAGCAGCGGGGTGAGAAACACCATATATTTT.

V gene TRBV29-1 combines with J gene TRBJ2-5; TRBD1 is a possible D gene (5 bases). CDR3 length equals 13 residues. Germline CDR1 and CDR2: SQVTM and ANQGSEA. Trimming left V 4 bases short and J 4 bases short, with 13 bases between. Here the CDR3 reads CSVVGDRGETQYF. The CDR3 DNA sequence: TGCAGCGTTGTGGGTGACAGAGGAGAGACCCAGTACTTC.

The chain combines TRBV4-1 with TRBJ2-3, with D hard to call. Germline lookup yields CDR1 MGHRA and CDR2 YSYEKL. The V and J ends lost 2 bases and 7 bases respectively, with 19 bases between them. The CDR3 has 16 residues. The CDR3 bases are TGCGCCAGCAGCCAACTGCTAGTGAGGTTGGCGAATACGCAGTATTTT. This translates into CASSQLLVRLANTQYF.

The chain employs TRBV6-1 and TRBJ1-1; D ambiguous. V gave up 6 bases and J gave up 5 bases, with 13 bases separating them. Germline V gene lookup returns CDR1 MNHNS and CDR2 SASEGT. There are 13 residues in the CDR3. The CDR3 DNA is TGTGCCAGCAGGATAGAGATTACAACTGAAGCTTTCTTT. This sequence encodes CASRIEITTEAFF.

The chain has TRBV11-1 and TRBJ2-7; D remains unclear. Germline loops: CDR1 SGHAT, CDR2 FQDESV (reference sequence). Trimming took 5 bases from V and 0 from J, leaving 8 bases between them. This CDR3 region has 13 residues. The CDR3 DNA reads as TGTGCCAGCAGCACCCGGAGCTCCTACGAGCAGTACTTC. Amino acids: CASSTRSSYEQYF. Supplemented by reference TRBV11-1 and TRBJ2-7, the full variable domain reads EAEVAQSPRYKITEKSQAVAFWCDPISGHATLYWYRQILGQGPELLVQFQDESVVDDSQLPKDRFSAERLKGVDSTLKIQPAELGDSAMYLCASSTRSSYEQYFGPGTRLTVT.

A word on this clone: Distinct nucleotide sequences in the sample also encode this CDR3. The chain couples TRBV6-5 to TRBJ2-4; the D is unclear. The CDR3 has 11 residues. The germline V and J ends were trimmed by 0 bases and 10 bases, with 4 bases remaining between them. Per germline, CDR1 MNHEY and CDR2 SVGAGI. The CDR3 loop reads CASSYSGIQYF. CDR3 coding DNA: TGTGCCAGCAGTTACTCGGGAATTCAGTACTTC.

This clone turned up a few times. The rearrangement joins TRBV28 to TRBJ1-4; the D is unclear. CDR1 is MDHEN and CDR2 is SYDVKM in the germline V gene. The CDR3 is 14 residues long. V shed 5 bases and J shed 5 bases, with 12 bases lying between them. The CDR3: CASSPRAQNEKLFF. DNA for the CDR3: TGTGCCAGCAGTCCCCGGGCGCAGAATGAAAAACTGTTTTTT.

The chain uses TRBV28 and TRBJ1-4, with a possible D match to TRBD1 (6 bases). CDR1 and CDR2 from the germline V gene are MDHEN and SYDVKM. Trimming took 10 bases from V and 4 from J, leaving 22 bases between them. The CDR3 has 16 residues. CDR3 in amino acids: CATQNGGASGNEKLFF. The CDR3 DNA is TGTGCCACCCAAAATGGGGGGGCTAGCGGTAATGAAAAACTGTTTTTT.

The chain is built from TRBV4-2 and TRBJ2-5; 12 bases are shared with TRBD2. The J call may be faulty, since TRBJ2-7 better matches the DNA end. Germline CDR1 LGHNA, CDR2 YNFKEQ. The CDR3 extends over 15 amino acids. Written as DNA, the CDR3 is TGTGCCAGCAGCGAATCTAGCGGGGGGGATGACGAGCAGTACTTC. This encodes CASSESSGGDDEQYF.

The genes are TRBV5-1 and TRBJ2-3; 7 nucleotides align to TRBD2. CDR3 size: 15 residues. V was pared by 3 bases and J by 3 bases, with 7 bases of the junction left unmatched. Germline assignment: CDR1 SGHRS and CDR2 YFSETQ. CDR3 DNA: TGCGCCAGCAGCTATCGTACTAGCGCGACAGATACGCAGTATTTT. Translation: CASSYRTSATDTQYF.

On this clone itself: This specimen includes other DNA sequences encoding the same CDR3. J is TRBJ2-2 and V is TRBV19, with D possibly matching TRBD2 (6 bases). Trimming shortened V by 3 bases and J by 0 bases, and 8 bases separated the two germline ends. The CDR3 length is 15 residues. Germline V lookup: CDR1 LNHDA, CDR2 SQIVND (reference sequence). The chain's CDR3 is CASSIGGTNTGELFF. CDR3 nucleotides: TGTGCCAGTAGTATTGGAGGGACGAACACCGGGGAGCTGTTTTTT.

In nucleotides, the CDR3 is TGTGCCAGCAGCCTCCACCAACTAGCGTCAGATACGCAGTATTTT. It encodes CASSLHQLASDTQYF. The chain uses TRBV4-2 and TRBJ2-3; 7 bases map to TRBD2. The germline gives CDR1 LGHNA, CDR2 YNFKEQ. The CDR3 has 15 amino acids. V gave up 4 bases and J gave up 4 bases; unmatched junction bases: 8.

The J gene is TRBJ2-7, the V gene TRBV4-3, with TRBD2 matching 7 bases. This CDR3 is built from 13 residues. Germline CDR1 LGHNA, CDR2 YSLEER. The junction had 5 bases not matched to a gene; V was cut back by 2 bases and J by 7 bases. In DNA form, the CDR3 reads TGCGCCAGCAGCCAACACCCCGGGGGGGAGCAGTACTTC. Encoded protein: CASSQHPGGEQYF.

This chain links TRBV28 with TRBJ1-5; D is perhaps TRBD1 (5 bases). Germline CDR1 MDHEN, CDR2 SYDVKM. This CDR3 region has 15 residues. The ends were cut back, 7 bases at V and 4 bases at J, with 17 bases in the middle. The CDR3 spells CASKSPRGENQPQHF. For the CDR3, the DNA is TGTGCCAGCAAGTCTCCTCGGGGGGAGAATCAGCCCCAGCATTTT.

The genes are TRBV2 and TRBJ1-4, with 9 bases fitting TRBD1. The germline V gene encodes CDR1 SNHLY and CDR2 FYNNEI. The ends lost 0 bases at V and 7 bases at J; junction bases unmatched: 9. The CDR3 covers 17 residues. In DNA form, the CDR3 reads TGTGCCAGCAGTGAAGCGCTGGGTACAGGGGGCGGTGAAAAACTGTTTTTT. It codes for CASSEALGTGGGEKLFF.

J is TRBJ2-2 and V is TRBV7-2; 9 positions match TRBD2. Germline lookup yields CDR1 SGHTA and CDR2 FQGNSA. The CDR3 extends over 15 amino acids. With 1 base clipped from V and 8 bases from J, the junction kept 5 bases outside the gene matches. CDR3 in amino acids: CASSLVAGVGGELFF. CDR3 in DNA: TGTGCCAGCAGCTTAGTAGCGGGAGTTGGAGGGGAGCTGTTTTTT.

The CDR3 DNA reads as TGCGCCAGCAGCTTGGGCTTCCAGATTGAGCAGTTCTTC. This sequence encodes CASSLGFQIEQFF. The gene calls are TRBV5-1 and TRBJ2-1; D call uncertain. CDR1 is SGHRS, CDR2 YFSETQ, per germline. Trimming took 0 bases from V and 9 from J, leaving 10 bases between them. The length of the CDR3 is 13 residues.

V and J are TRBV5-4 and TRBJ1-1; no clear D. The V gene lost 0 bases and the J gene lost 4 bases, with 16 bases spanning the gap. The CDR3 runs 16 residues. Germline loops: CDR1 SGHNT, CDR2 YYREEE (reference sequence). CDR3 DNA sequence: TGTGCCAGCAGCTTGGGGTTAGTGGGCGGCGGCACTGAAGCTTTCTTT. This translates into CASSLGLVGGGTEAFF.